The clone carrying this TCR beta chain was observed a handful of times. Its target is unknown. Germline V gene sequence: CDR1 SQVTM, CDR2 ANQGSEA. With 4 bases clipped from V and 3 bases from J, the junction kept 17 bases outside the gene matches. The CDR3 is 17 amino acids. TCRdb reprocessed the RT-PCR reads with MiXCR, giving one entry per CDR3 protein. The sample includes about 570,000 distinct CDR3 sequences, around 11% seen only once; the top ten take 10%. The data stem from a study of response to subunit inactivated influenza vaccine. Broader study findings: Authors proposed each seasonal influenza vaccination draws in few new T cells.

The receptor comes from a man in his fifties who received an inactivated influenza vaccine. This chain uses TRBV29-1 with TRBJ2-7; 8 nucleotides match TRBD2. Sequences were derived from PBMCs from blood, sampled on the day of vaccination. As DNA, the CDR3 is TGCAGCGTTGTGGCCGCGGGGAGAGGACTAGCAGGCTACGAGCAGTACTTC. This gives the protein CSVVAAGRGLAGYEQYF.